This T cell receptor beta chain was captured in a study of shared clonotypes between healthy human individuals (TCRdb year 2020). The study in broad terms: The cohort included three men and a couple of women between 18 and 49 years of age. For each donor, CD4 naive and CD4 memory were each given three plates, CD8 naive was given two plates, and CD8 memory was given one plate. Blood TCR repertoires of five healthy adults were deeply sequenced to estimate repertoire size and the extent of clonotype sharing between individuals. To increase sequencing depth and limit assay-specific biases, different laboratories used diverse techniques to prepare libraries and sequence TCR repertoires. Each donor's leukapheresis produced roughly between about 0.85 and 10 billion PBMCs.

Remarks on this clone: Its binding antigen is unknown. No much larger clone exists at a distance of one base, and base qualities are not known.

Using the deep immunoSEQ assay, TCR CDR3 regions were amplified from genomic DNA by multiplex PCR. Genomic DNA extracted from each cell subset was distributed evenly over all wells of several immunoSEQ 96-well plates, and each plate served as one replicate. For sorted subsets, roughly 0.2 ug genomic DNA, equal to 30,000 or so T cell genomes, was loaded into each replicate PCR. Purified libraries were quantified with a Qubit 3.0 fluorometer, sized on a Bioanalyzer 2100, and re-quantified with the KAPA Library Quantification kit. Every immunoSEQ 96-well plate was sequenced on a dedicated single-read 150-cycle Illumina NextSeq 550 flow cell. For the original study's pipeline: Because the immunoSEQ output held only junctional sequences and lacked quality scores, the filtering could not match the filtering applied to full-length reads. Sequences were annotated with PyIR, a Python wrapper for IgBLAST v1.9, using IMGT germline references to assign V/J genes and CDR3. Reads were removed for weak V/J assignments (E-value above 1e-6), missing CDR3, stop codons, out-of-frame junctions, or ambiguous translated residues. V3J clonotypes were defined as sequences sharing the same inferred V gene, J gene, and CDR3 amino acid sequence. Percentage overlap between repertoires was computed as shared unique clonotypes divided by the size of the smaller repertoire. Repertoire richness was assessed with RTK rarefaction, the Chao1 estimator, and Recon v2.1 estimates of unobserved clonotypes. OLGA was used to compute generation probabilities for all TCRbeta clonotypes that the gDNA method yielded from a few donors. What TCRdb holds here is the immuneACCESS table cut down to in-frame rearrangements. Part of the clones is not present; checked against another copy, under half of the missing clones reflect an unresolved V gene, and the others are unexplained. The D gene and trimming were derived from the DNA, and the V and J assignments and clone size from that table. The sample data list 2 million to 2.5 million clones, and 90% to 95% of these were observed just once. The ten largest clonotypes hold approximately 0.4% of the sample.

Donors were healthy HIV-negative adults with no recently reported acute infections or vaccinations. All donors were Caucasian adults living in Nashville, Tennessee, USA. CD4+ T cells were enriched by magnetic negative selection; naive cells were then positively selected on CD45RA, and the negative fraction formed the memory subset. Blood was obtained by leukapheresis, after which PBMCs were separated by Ficoll-Histopaque density gradient centrifugation and cryopreserved in liquid nitrogen vapor phase. Purity and quantity of every magnetically sorted T cell population were checked by analytical flow cytometry. Each sorted fraction had its genomic DNA isolated and then quantified by UV absorbance on a Nanodrop 2000c. Here is what the overall study found, with its caveats: Across a few donors, roughly 5.1% of naive CD4, over 3% of naive CD8, about 2% of memory CD4, and 0.4% of memory CD8 clonotypes were shared. Naive subsets generally had larger estimated clonotype richness than memory subsets. Based on pairwise subsampling, the degree of clonotype sharing among donors was expected to be affected by sequencing depth. Compared with non-shared clonotypes, clonotypes shared by all four sorted-subset donors had higher generation probabilities. Incomplete sequencing was indicated by rarefaction of sorted-subset datasets, despite the large sequencing depth. Only blood was sampled, and tissue TCR repertoires likely differ from those in blood. Because the study included only a small number of donors, the genetic and exposure-history diversity represented was limited.

The receptor's source is a man younger than 35 in good health. Some clones in this sample may be carry-over from other donors' samples. Sequencing was performed on naive CD4+ T cells from PBMCs. This sample's cell subset or site label indicates: CD45RA+ positively selected.

The CDR3 here reads CASSPRASGYYNEQFF. The sequence in DNA is TGTGCCAGCAGCCCACGGGCTAGCGGCTACTACAATGAGCAGTTCTTC. This chain joins TRBV7-9 to TRBJ2-1, and 7 junction bases match TRBD2. V lost 5 bases and J lost 3 bases, and the count of bases not matched to a germline gene is 10. CDR1 is given as SEHNR and CDR2 as FQNEAQ, both from the germline V gene (reference sequence). The CDR3 contains 16 residues, cysteine and phenylalanine counted. CDR3 DNA only is kept here, 48 bases in frame from base 1. The entire variable domain, with the stretches around the CDR3 drawn from the reference TRBV7-9 and TRBJ2-1 proteins, is DTGVSQNPRHKITKRGQNVTFRCDPISEHNRLYWYRQTLGQGPEFLTYFQNEAQLEKSRLLSDRFSAERPKGSFSTLEIQRTEQGDSAMYLCASSPRASGYYNEQFFGPGTRLTVL.